These T cell receptor beta chains were read from a single sample in a study of blood T cell repertoires in COVID-19. Sequencing was performed with immunoSEQ multiplex PCR; in TCRdb, only in-frame clones are kept and a portion is missing. This sample has about 31,000 clones, with around 90% found just once. The specimen was peripheral blood. The receptors derive from a human donor in a cohort sampled during active COVID-19. The conserved cysteine and the conserved F or W are not part of the CDR3 here. Fields, in order: CDR3 length, V gene, J gene, CDR3 protein.

cdr3_length: 14; v_call: TRBV29-1; j_call: TRBJ2-3; cdr3_aa: SVDNGLTGGTDTQY
cdr3_length: 14; v_call: TRBV19; j_call: TRBJ2-1; cdr3_aa: ASSPPGLAGGQEQF
cdr3_length: 10; v_call: TRBV29-1; j_call: TRBJ1-1; cdr3_aa: SARRSNTEAF
cdr3_length: 10; v_call: TRBV7-9; j_call: TRBJ2-5; cdr3_aa: ASSLVSETQY
cdr3_length: 12; v_call: TRBV5-5; j_call: TRBJ1-5; cdr3_aa: ASSSVGSNQPQH
cdr3_length: 11; v_call: TRBV21-1; j_call: TRBJ2-3; cdr3_aa: ASSKDRGDTQY
cdr3_length: 13; v_call: TRBV30; j_call: TRBJ2-1; cdr3_aa: AWNLGLAPTNEQF
cdr3_length: 13; v_call: TRBV3-1/TRBV3-2; j_call: TRBJ1-5; cdr3_aa: ASSQDGGGNQPQH
cdr3_length: 13; v_call: TRBV11-3; j_call: TRBJ2-1; cdr3_aa: ASSQSGRAVAEQF
cdr3_length: 14; v_call: TRBV11-3; j_call: TRBJ2-1; cdr3_aa: ASSLSAGGAYNEQF
cdr3_length: 15; v_call: TRBV2; j_call: TRBJ1-4; cdr3_aa: ASRGEGATSWEIKLF
cdr3_length: 13; v_call: TRBV5-1; j_call: TRBJ1-5; cdr3_aa: ASSSVGGYNQPQH
cdr3_length: 13; v_call: TRBV30; j_call: TRBJ2-5; cdr3_aa: ACSAFETAQETQY
cdr3_length: 15; v_call: TRBV28; j_call: TRBJ2-1; cdr3_aa: ASSLRAWSSSYNEQF
cdr3_length: 12; v_call: TRBV19; j_call: TRBJ1-1; cdr3_aa: ASSTIGMNTEAF
cdr3_length: 18; v_call: TRBV4-2; j_call: TRBJ2-6; cdr3_aa: ASSQGDRRQGVGGANVLT
cdr3_length: 12; v_call: TRBV11-2; j_call: TRBJ2-1; cdr3_aa: ASSLGTGGSGQF
cdr3_length: 12; v_call: TRBV15; j_call: TRBJ1-1; cdr3_aa: ATRRDRGLTEAF
cdr3_length: 15; v_call: TRBV5-5; j_call: TRBJ1-5; cdr3_aa: ASSWGQGGLHNQPQH
cdr3_length: 13; v_call: TRBV11-3; j_call: TRBJ1-1; cdr3_aa: ASSLNQGRNTEAF
cdr3_length: 12; v_call: TRBV2; j_call: TRBJ2-5; cdr3_aa: ASTLQGAGETQY
cdr3_length: 14; v_call: TRBV25-1; j_call: TRBJ1-4; cdr3_aa: ASSEYHGGTNEKLF
cdr3_length: 13; v_call: TRBV5-6; j_call: TRBJ2-1; cdr3_aa: ASSLALAGVTGQF
cdr3_length: 14; v_call: TRBV5-1; j_call: TRBJ2-1; cdr3_aa: ASSHGTSYPYNEQF
cdr3_length: 11; v_call: TRBV19; j_call: TRBJ1-2; cdr3_aa: ASSIEGNYGYT
cdr3_length: 14; v_call: TRBV29-1; j_call: TRBJ2-3; cdr3_aa: SVEGLDRGLTDTQY
cdr3_length: 16; v_call: TRBV18; j_call: TRBJ2-3; cdr3_aa: ASSPTLAWGISTDTQY
cdr3_length: 12; v_call: TRBV5-1; j_call: TRBJ1-2; cdr3_aa: ASSLARGTEGYT
cdr3_length: 13; v_call: TRBV14; j_call: TRBJ1-4; cdr3_aa: ASSQGGGFGEKLF
cdr3_length: 14; v_call: TRBV19; j_call: TRBJ1-5; cdr3_aa: ASSITGAGGNQPQH
cdr3_length: 17; v_call: TRBV5-6; j_call: TRBJ1-4; cdr3_aa: ASSLIRRDRGQWDEKLF
cdr3_length: 11; v_call: TRBV29-1; j_call: TRBJ2-2; cdr3_aa: SADRVGTGELF
cdr3_length: 13; v_call: TRBV6-5; j_call: TRBJ1-5; cdr3_aa: ASSYDRAGGQPQH
cdr3_length: 13; v_call: TRBV4-1; j_call: TRBJ1-1; cdr3_aa: ASSQPTGFYTEAF
cdr3_length: 12; v_call: TRBV28; j_call: TRBJ1-1; cdr3_aa: ASSPGQGGTEAF
cdr3_length: 9; v_call: TRBV28; j_call: TRBJ1-1; cdr3_aa: ASNRNTEAF
cdr3_length: 12; v_call: TRBV5-6; j_call: TRBJ2-3; cdr3_aa: ASSSGTSTDTQY
cdr3_length: 12; v_call: TRBV24-1; j_call: TRBJ1-5; cdr3_aa: ATSDLSGNQPQH
cdr3_length: 11; v_call: TRBV5-1; j_call: TRBJ1-1; cdr3_aa: ASSPGTVTEAF
cdr3_length: 13; v_call: TRBV5-1; j_call: TRBJ1-6; cdr3_aa: ASSLAAGPNSPLH
cdr3_length: 11; v_call: TRBV7-2; j_call: TRBJ1-6; cdr3_aa: ASSLGQDLTLH